The clone carrying this T cell receptor beta chain was observed a handful of times. Its antigen is undetermined. This table comes from immunoSEQ multiplex PCR, and its TCRdb copy is limited to in-frame clones, with some not included. The sample shows around 18,000 clones, about two thirds of them seen only once. This sample was included in a study of OX40 agonist ivuxolimab in advanced cancers. Study outcomes and limitations: CD8+ T cells (on average) carried more expanded clones than CD4+ T cells. Among the nonresponders, some also had low normalized T-cell clonal expansion.

CDR1 and CDR2 from the germline V gene are MDHEN and SYDVKM. V dropped 8 bases and J dropped 2; count of bases not matched to a gene: 9. The CDR3 has 15 amino acids. This chain joins TRBV28 and TRBJ2-3; 8 positions match TRBD1. The TCR comes from an adult with an advanced solid tumor such as melanoma, head and neck, liver or kidney cancer. The specimen comprised CD4+ or CD8+ T cells sorted from blood, sampled in a trial of the OX40 agonist ivuxolimab. The DNA of the CDR3 is TGTGCCAGCGGCGGACAGGGATTCCACACAGATACGCAGTATTTT. Translation gives CASGGQGFHTDTQYF. Full variable domain (outside the CDR3, taken from reference TRBV28 and TRBJ2-3): DVKVTQSSRYLVKRTGEKVFLECVQDMDHENMFWYRQDPGLGLRLIYFSYDVKMKEKGDIPEGYSVSREKKERFSLILESASTNQTSMYLCASGGQGFHTDTQYFGPGTRLTVL.